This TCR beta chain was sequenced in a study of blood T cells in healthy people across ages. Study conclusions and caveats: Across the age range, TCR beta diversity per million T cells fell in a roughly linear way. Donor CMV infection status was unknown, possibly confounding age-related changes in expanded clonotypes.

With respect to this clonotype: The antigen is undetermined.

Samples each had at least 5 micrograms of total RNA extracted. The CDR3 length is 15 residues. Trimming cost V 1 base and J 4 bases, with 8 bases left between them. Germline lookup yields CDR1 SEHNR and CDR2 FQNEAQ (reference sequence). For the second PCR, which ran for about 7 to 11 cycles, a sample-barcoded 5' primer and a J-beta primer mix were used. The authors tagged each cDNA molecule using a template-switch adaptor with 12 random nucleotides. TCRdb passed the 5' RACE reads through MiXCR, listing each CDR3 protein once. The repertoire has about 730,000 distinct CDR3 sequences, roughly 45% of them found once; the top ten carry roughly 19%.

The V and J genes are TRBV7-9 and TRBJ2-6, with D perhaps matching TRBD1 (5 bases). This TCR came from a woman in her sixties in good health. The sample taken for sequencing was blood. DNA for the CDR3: TGTGCCAGCAGCTTAGAGACAGCGGGGGCCAACGTCCTGACTTTC. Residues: CASSLETAGANVLTF. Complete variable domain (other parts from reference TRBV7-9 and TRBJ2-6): DTGVSQNPRHKITKRGQNVTFRCDPISEHNRLYWYRQTLGQGPEFLTYFQNEAQLEKSRLLSDRFSAERPKGSFSTLEIQRTEQGDSAMYLCASSLETAGANVLTFGAGSRLTVL.